This record covers a single TCR beta chain. The repertoire was sequenced with immunoSEQ multiplex PCR; TCRdb's copy has only in-frame clones and lacks some. Found here are hundreds of thousands of clones, approximately 80% of them singletons; the top ten hold 13%. The entry originates in a study of control samples from healthy donors and cancer patients. Trimming cost V 1 base and J 8 bases, with 14 bases left between them. The CDR3 is 14 residues long. Germline V gene data show CDR1 as SQVTM and CDR2 as ANQGSEA. The sequenced sample consisted of PBMCs. The chain combines TRBV29-1 with TRBJ1-4; D call uncertain. This TCR was sampled from a woman between 55 and 75 years old with lung cancer. CDR3 protein: CSVEGRDPGEKLFF. DNA of the CDR3: TGCAGCGTTGAAGGGCGTGATCCGGGAGAAAAACTGTTTTTT.